This T cell receptor (beta chain) is drawn from a study of blood T cell repertoires in COVID-19 (dated by TCRdb to 2019 to 2021). The study in broad terms: Samples covering the acute and convalescent phases of COVID-19 were provided by collaborators in the United States, Italy and Spain. The prospective study material was composed of cDNA or gDNA derived from T cells, B-cell-depleted T cells, or PBMCs. The dataset comprised deeply sampled blood TCRbeta repertoires from subjects exposed to, actively infected with, or recovered from COVID-19. The repertoires were released in a freely available public database intended as a resource for research on the immune response to SARS-CoV-2. Samples were obtained from the ongoing ImmuneRACE study (first 160 participants) and from about 1,300 subjects provided by 6 global collaborators. A de-identified subject ID, COVID-19 status, age in years and sex were almost always included in the sample metadata. Where HLA class I and class II types were available, the types were taken from metadata supplied by the sample provider, not from assay-based typing. What the authors observed across the whole study: Clinical and demographic metadata were provided uncurated, with the amount varying by source and participant.

TCRbeta CDR3 regions were amplified from genomic DNA by means of the immunoSEQ Assay, a bias-controlled multiplex PCR. On the study's bioinformatics: Nucleated cell counts per sample were estimated from amplification of reference gene primers within the assay. Sequence reads were collapsed and filtered to measure the absolute abundance of every unique TCRbeta CDR3 rearrangement. For each sample, productive Simpson clonality was calculated by taking the square root of Simpson's diversity index across productive rearrangements. TCRdb re-hosts the immuneACCESS table, in-frame sequences only. Its copies lack some clones; in the studies checked, an unresolved V gene accounts for under half of them, and the cause for the rest is not known. The V and J calls and clone size are taken from that table; D and trimming were inferred from the DNA. The table for this sample lists roughly 260,000 clones; about nine tenths of them were counted only once. The ten largest clones add up to about 6% of the sample.

Participants in the prospective study were enrolled through a virtual design, were aged about 18 to 100 years, and lived in 20 to 30 United States geographic areas. Cohort assignment in the prospective study relied on participant-reported clinical history from a screening survey and a study questionnaire. In the prospective study, mobile phlebotomists collected whole blood, serum and a nasopharyngeal or oropharyngeal swab from each participant. Over an approximately 2-month period, participants in the prospective study had the option of providing additional blood draws and questionnaires. Before DNA extraction, blood samples from the prospective study were shipped at room temperature or frozen. To note about this clone: Its antigen remains unidentified. No per-base quality is available; no much larger clone lies one base away.

As encoded in the germline V gene, CDR1 is SNHLY while CDR2 is FYNNEI. The CDR3 contains 15 residues, cysteine and phenylalanine counted. Here the CDR3 DNA is all that survives: 45 bases in frame from base 1. V is shortened by 4 bases, J by 3 bases, and the region joining them spans 15 bases. This TCR was recovered from a woman aged 25 to 39 with acute COVID-19. Sequencing was performed on PBMCs or T cells enriched from blood (not recorded which). The chain was built from TRBV2 and TRBJ1-2, with the D gene uncertain. The nucleotide sequence reads TGTGCCAGCAGTGGTCAGGCCCCTTCCCACTATGGCTACACCTTC. The encoded protein is CASSGQAPSHYGYTF.